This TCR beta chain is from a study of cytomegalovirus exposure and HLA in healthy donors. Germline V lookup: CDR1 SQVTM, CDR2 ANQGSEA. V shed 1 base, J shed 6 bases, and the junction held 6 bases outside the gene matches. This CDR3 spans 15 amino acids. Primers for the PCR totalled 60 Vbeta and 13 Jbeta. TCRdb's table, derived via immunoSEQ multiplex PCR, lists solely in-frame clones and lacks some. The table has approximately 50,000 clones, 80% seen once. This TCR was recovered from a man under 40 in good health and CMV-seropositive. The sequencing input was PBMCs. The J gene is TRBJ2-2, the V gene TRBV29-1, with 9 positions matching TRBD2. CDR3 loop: CSVEVPSGVAGELFF. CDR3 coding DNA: TGCAGCGTTGAAGTGCCTAGCGGGGTCGCCGGGGAGCTGTTTTTT.